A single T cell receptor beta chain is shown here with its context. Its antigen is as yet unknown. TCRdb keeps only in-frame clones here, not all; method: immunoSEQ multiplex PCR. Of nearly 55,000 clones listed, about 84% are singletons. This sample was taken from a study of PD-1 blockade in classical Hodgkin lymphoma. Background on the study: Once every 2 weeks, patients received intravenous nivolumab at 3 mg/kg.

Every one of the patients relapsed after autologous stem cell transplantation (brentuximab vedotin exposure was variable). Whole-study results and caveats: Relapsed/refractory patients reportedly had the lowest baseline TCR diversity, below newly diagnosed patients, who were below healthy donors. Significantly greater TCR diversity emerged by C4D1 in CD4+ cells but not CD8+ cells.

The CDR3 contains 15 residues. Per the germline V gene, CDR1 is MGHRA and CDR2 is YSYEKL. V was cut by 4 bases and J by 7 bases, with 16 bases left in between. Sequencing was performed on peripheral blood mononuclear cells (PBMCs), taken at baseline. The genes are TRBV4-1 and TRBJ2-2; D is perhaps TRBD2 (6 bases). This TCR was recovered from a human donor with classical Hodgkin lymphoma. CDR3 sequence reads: CASSRSAGTGGELFF. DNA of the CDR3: TGCGCCAGCAGCCGAAGCGCGGGGACGGGCGGGGAGCTGTTTTTT.